The table lists the clone carrying this T cell receptor beta chain with a few counts. Antigen unknown. This record belongs to a study of blood T cells in healthy people across ages. Study-level findings and limits: The unknown donor CMV status may have confounded expanded clonotype changes.

The second PCR ran about 6 to 11 cycles with a sample-barcoded 5' primer and J-beta primers. TCRdb re-analysed the 5' RACE reads in MiXCR, keeping a single row per CDR3 protein. Among about 670,000 distinct CDR3 sequences, 40% to 50% were seen once, and the ten largest hold around 30%. Material: blood. The source of this sequence is a man at least 80 years old in good health.

The CDR3 is CASSQPRTTSTDTQYF. The CDR3 bases are TGTGCCAGCAGCCAACCTAGGACGACCAGCACAGATACGCAGTATTTT. V gene TRBV3-1 combines with J gene TRBJ2-3; D ambiguous. This CDR3 region has 16 residues. In germline, CDR1 is LGHDT, CDR2 YNNKEL (reference sequence). Trimming removed 2 bases at V and 0 bases at J, with 12 bases between.